This is a list of T cell receptor beta chains from one sample in a study of Graves' ophthalmopathy and Graves' hyperthyroidism. TCRdb processed the multiplex PCR reads anew with MiXCR; each CDR3 protein has one entry. The data show around 1,000,000 distinct CDR3 sequences, with roughly two fifths seen just once and around 10% held by the top ten. What was sequenced was peripheral blood or thyroid tissue (not recorded which). The receptor set was obtained from an adult man with Graves' hyperthyroidism. CDR3s include the opening cysteine and the closing phenylalanine or tryptophan. The D gene is left open where the match is weak. The listing skips clone size in some rows; elsewhere it reads once, few, many or a size class.

many	TRBV15	-	TRBJ1-1	TGTGCCACCGAGAGGGGAAGGAACACTGAAGCTTTCTTT	CATERGRNTEAFF
many	TRBV5-1	TRBD1	TRBJ1-2	TGCGCCAGCAGCGGGACAGGGGGGATCTATGGCTACACCTTC	CASSGTGGIYGYTF
many	TRBV5-1	TRBD1	TRBJ1-1	TGCGCCAGCAGCGGTCCGACAGGGACCACTGAAGCTTTCTTT	CASSGPTGTTEAFF
few	TRBV12-3/TRBV12-4	-	TRBJ2-2	TGTGCCAGCAGTTTCGACACACTACCAATAGAGCTGTTTTTT	CASSFDTLPIELFF
-	TRBV30	-	TRBJ1-2	TGTGCCTGGACAGCGACCTATGGCTACACCTTC	CAWTATYGYTF
-	TRBV18	-	TRBJ1-6	TGTGCCAGCTCACCCGGCAGTCAGTACTCACCCCTCCACTTT	CASSPGSQYSPLHF
-	TRBV5-1	-	TRBJ2-7	TGCGCCAGCAGTAGCGAAAACCCCTACGAGCAGTACTTC	CASSSENPYEQYF
many	TRBV5-1	TRBD1	TRBJ1-1	TGCGCCAGCAGCTTGGCGGGACAGGGGGGAATGAACACTGAAGCTTTCTTT	CASSLAGQGGMNTEAFF
-	TRBV29-1	TRBD2	TRBJ2-5	TGCAGCGCCGCACGAGCGGGAGGGCCTTCTCAGTACTTC	CSAARAGGPSQYF
-	TRBV5-1	-	TRBJ2-2	TGCGCCAGCAGCTTGATGGGGCCCACAGATGGCTACACCGGGGAGCTGTTTTTT	CASSLMGPTDGYTGELFF
few	TRBV29-1	-	TRBJ1-1	TGCAGCGTTTTAGGGTCAGGGGAGAGGACTGAAGCTTTCTTT	CSVLGSGERTEAFF
-	TRBV24-1	-	TRBJ2-5	TGTGCCACCAGTGGCCCAGGGGGAGGTAGGGAGACCCAGTACTTC	CATSGPGGGRETQYF
few	TRBV15	-	TRBJ2-7	TGTGCCACCAGCGGCCGGACGCCACGACGCGAGCAGTACTTC	CATSGRTPRREQYF
many	TRBV10-2	TRBD1	TRBJ2-7	TGCGCCAGCAGTGACCCCGGGACAGACTACTACGAGCAGTACTTC	CASSDPGTDYYEQYF
few	TRBV5-1	-	TRBJ1-1	TGCGCCAGCAGCTTGAGCGTGACAGGAGTTGAAGCTTTCTTT	CASSLSVTGVEAFF
many	TRBV14	TRBD2	TRBJ2-7	TGTGCCAGCAGCCAGTCACTAGCGGGACCCAAACTGCGGGAGCAGTACTTC	CASSQSLAGPKLREQYF
-	TRBV18	TRBD1	TRBJ1-5	TGTGCCAGCTCACCCGGGACAGGGCAGGGACAGCCCCAGCATTTT	CASSPGTGQGQPQHF
-	TRBV4-1	-	TRBJ1-4	TGCGCCAGCAGCTACCAGACCGACAGAGAAAATGAAAAACTGTTTTTT	CASSYQTDRENEKLFF
many	TRBV7-2	-	TRBJ2-7	TGTGCCAGCAGCGTCGGCGGTGGGCAGACCTACGAGCAGTACTTC	CASSVGGGQTYEQYF
-	TRBV24-1	-	TRBJ1-3	TGTGCCACCAGTGATGGGATTTCTGGAAACACCATATATTTT	CATSDGISGNTIYF
once	TRBV7-4	-	TRBJ1-4	TGCGCCAGCAGCTTTACAGGTGTTGGGGAAAAACTGTTTTTT	CASSFTGVGEKLFF
many	TRBV29-1	TRBD1	TRBJ1-1	TGCAGCGGATGGGGGGGCGACAGGGGTAACACTGAAGCTTTCTTT	CSGWGGDRGNTEAFF
few	TRBV25-1	TRBD1	TRBJ1-5	TGTGCCAGTACCAGGGGGACAGGGAATCAGCCCCAGCATTTT	CASTRGTGNQPQHF
-	TRBV6-2/TRBV6-3	-	TRBJ1-5	TGTGCCAGCAGCCAGAGACAATTCAATCAGCCCCAGCATTTT	CASSQRQFNQPQHF
once	TRBV27	TRBD1	TRBJ1-1	TGTGCCAGCAGTCAATTACAGGGGTTAAGGAACACTGAAGCTTTCTTT	CASSQLQGLRNTEAFF
-	TRBV7-2	TRBD2	TRBJ2-7	TGTGCCAGCAGCTTACGCGTAGCGGGAGGGAACTACGAGCAGTACTTC	CASSLRVAGGNYEQYF
-	TRBV25-1	-	TRBJ2-1	TGTACCAGCAGTGCTACGGACGCCTTGAATGAGCAGTTCTTC	CTSSATDALNEQFF
-	TRBV7-9	TRBD2	TRBJ2-5	TGTGCCAGCAGGGGACGGGGGGGGTACCAAGAGACCCAGTACTTC	CASRGRGGYQETQYF
many	TRBV7-2	TRBD2	TRBJ2-2	TGTGCCAGCAGCTTGACTAGCAGCGGGGAGCTGTTTTTT	CASSLTSSGELFF
-	TRBV28	-	TRBJ1-1	TGTGCCAGCAGTTTCCACCTGCCGAACACTGAAGCTTTCTTT	CASSFHLPNTEAFF
-	TRBV15	-	TRBJ1-4	TGTGCCACCAGCCTTCCAGAGATTACAGGCACTAATGAAAAACTGTTTTTT	CATSLPEITGTNEKLFF
once	TRBV20-1	-	TRBJ2-2	TGCAGTGCTAGAGTCGATGGAGCGGGGGAGCTGTTTTTT	CSARVDGAGELFF
few	TRBV4-3	-	TRBJ2-2	TGCGCCAGCAGCCAAGATGTACTGGGTGAGGCCGGGGAGCTGTTTTTT	CASSQDVLGEAGELFF
few	TRBV19	-	TRBJ1-5	TGTGCCAGTAGTATTAACCGGGGGGCTTCGGGTAATAGCAATCAGCCCCAGCATTTT	CASSINRGASGNSNQPQHF
-	TRBV7-8	-	TRBJ2-7	TGTGCCAGCAGTGTGGTCCCATGGGGCGAGCAGTACTTC	CASSVVPWGEQYF
many	TRBV20-1	-	TRBJ1-1	TGCAGTGCTAGAGAAGGGCGTGGGCTGAACACTGAAGCTTTCTTT	CSAREGRGLNTEAFF
-	TRBV6-2/TRBV6-3	TRBD1	TRBJ1-5	TGTGCCAGCAGTCGGACAGGGGTTCAGCCCCAGCATTTT	CASSRTGVQPQHF
once	TRBV29-1	TRBD1	TRBJ1-2	TGCAGCGTTGAGGCCCCCAGGGGGCAATCTACGGCTAACTATGGCTACACCTTC	CSVEAPRGQSTANYGYTF
-	TRBV15	TRBD1	TRBJ1-1	TGTGCCACCAGCAGGAATGGAGGACAGGGGGCGAACACTGAAGCTTTCTTT	CATSRNGGQGANTEAFF
-	TRBV7-9	-	TRBJ1-1	TGTGCCAGCAGCCAAGCGACAGCCAACTCTGAAGCTTTCTTT	CASSQATANSEAFF
few	TRBV7-9	-	TRBJ2-7	TGTGCCAGCAGCCCCCCGATGCTTCCTTACGAGCAGTACTTC	CASSPPMLPYEQYF
many	TRBV10-3	TRBD1	TRBJ2-5	TGTGCCATCAGTGACCCCCTACGTGACAGGGGTTCAGGAGAGACCCAGTACTTC	CAISDPLRDRGSGETQYF
-	TRBV29-1	TRBD1	TRBJ2-7	TGCAGCGTTGGGACAGGCACATTCTACGAGCAGTACTTC	CSVGTGTFYEQYF
few	TRBV29-1	-	TRBJ2-7	TGCAGCGTTGCTGACCTGGGGCCCTACGAGCAGTACTTC	CSVADLGPYEQYF
-	TRBV6-5	TRBD1	TRBJ1-2	TGTGCCAGCAGAACCAATCCCGGGACAGCCCATGGCTACACCTTC	CASRTNPGTAHGYTF
few	TRBV2	-	TRBJ1-2	TGTGCCGACAACCCAAAGGGAGCAGGCTACACCTTC	CADNPKGAGYTF
-	TRBV25-1	-	TRBJ1-6	TGTGCCAGCCGACTTGTACAGGGAGGAGATTCACCCCTCCACTTT	CASRLVQGGDSPLHF